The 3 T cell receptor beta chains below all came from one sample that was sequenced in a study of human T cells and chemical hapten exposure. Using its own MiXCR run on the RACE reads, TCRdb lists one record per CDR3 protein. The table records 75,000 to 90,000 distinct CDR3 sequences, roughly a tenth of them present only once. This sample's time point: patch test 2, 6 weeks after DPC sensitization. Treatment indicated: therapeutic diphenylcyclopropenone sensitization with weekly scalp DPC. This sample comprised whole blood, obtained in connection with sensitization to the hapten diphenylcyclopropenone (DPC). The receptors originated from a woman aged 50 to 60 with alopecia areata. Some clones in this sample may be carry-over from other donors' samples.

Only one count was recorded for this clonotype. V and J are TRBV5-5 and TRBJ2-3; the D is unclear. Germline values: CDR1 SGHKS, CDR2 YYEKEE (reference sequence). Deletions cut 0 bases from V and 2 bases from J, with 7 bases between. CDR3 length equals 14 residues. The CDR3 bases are TGTGCCAGCAGCTTGGCCGACCTCACAGATACGCAGTATTTT. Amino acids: CASSLADLTDTQYF.

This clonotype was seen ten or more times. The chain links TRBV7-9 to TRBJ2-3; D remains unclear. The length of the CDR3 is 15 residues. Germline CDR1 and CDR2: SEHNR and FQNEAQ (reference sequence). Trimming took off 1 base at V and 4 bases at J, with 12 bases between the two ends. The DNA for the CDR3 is TGTGCCAGCAGCTTAGTCTGGGGTGCGGCAGATACGCAGTATTTT. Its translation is CASSLVWGAADTQYF.

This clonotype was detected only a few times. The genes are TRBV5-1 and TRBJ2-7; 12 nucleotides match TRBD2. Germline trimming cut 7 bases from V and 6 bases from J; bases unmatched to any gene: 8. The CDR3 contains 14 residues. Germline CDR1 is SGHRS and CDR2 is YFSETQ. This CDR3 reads CASGLAGGPGEQYF. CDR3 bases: TGCGCCAGCGGGCTAGCGGGAGGGCCCGGCGAGCAGTACTTC.